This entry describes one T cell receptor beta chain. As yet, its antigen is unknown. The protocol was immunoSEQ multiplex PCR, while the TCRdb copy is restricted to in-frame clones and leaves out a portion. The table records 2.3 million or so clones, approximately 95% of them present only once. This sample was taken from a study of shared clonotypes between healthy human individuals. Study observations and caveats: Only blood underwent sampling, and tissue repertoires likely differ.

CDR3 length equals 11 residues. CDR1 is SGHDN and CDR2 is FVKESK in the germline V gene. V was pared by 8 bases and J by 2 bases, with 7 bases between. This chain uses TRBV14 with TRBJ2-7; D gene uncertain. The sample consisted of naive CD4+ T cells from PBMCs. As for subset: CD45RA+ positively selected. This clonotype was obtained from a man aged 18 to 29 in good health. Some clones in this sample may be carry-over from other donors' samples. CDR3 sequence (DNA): TGTGCCAGCGGTCCAACCTACGAGCAGTACTTC. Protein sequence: CASGPTYEQYF.